These T cell receptor beta chains were read from a single sample in a study of control samples from healthy donors and cancer patients. The repertoire was sequenced with immunoSEQ multiplex PCR; TCRdb's copy has only in-frame clones and lacks some. The repertoire holds 69,000 or so clones, with about 94% as singletons. Sequencing was performed on blood. The receptors come from a woman in her twenties or thirties in good health. CDR3s include the opening cysteine and the closing phenylalanine or tryptophan. The D gene is left open where the match is weak. Size is omitted from some rows. Given values are once, few, many or a class for expanded clones.

j_call clone_size v_call d_call cdr3_nt cdr3_aa
TRBJ2-5 . TRBV7-9 TRBD2 TGTGCCAGCAGCCGATTTAGCGGGGGGGCCAGCGAGACCCAGTACTTC CASSRFSGGASETQYF
TRBJ2-3 . TRBV20-1 . TGCAGTGCTAGTTTCAGCGATACGCAGTATTTT CSASFSDTQYF
TRBJ1-6 . TRBV24-1 . TGTGCCGCGAACCAGGGGTTATTCTCCTATAATTCACCCCTCCACTTT CAANQGLFSYNSPLHF
TRBJ1-5 . TRBV2 . TGTGCCAGTCAGGGGAGAGATCAGCCCCAGCATTTT CASQGRDQPQHF
TRBJ2-3 . TRBV4-2 TRBD2 TGTGCCAGCAGCCAACATAGCGGGGGGGGCGATAGAGGATCTCGGAACACAGATACGCAGTATTTT CASSQHSGGGDRGSRNTDTQYF
TRBJ1-3 . TRBV3-1/TRBV3-2 TRBD1 TGTGCCAGCAGCCTAGGGGGACAGGGTATTTTTAGTGGAAACACCATATATTTT CASSLGGQGIFSGNTIYF
TRBJ2-5 . TRBV27 . TGTGCCAGCAGTTTAGGTGGATTAGGGGCCGAGACCCAGTACTTC CASSLGGLGAETQYF
TRBJ1-1 . TRBV7-8 . TGTGCCAGCAGCTTAGATGAGTTTGGGGGACTCAGGGGCGAAGCTTTCTTT CASSLDEFGGLRGEAFF
TRBJ2-3 . TRBV7-2 TRBD2 TGTGCCAGCAGCTACTTAGCGGGGAGCACAGATACGCAGTATTTT CASSYLAGSTDTQYF
TRBJ1-5 . TRBV10-2 . TGCGCCAGCAGGGGCGGTCCTAGCAATCAGCCCCAGCATTTT CASRGGPSNQPQHF
TRBJ1-5 . TRBV19 . TGTGCCAGTAGTAAGGTGGGGACAACCTATAGCAATCAGCCCCAGCATTTT CASSKVGTTYSNQPQHF
TRBJ1-1 . TRBV25-1 . TGTGCCAGCAGTGAATATGGCAGGGCCACTGAAGCTTTCTTT CASSEYGRATEAFF
TRBJ1-6 medium-sized TRBV29-1 . TGCAGCGTTCAAGGCGATTCTAATTCACCCCTCCACTTT CSVQGDSNSPLHF
TRBJ1-2 . TRBV27 . TGTGCCAGCAGTAGTGGGGGGACGAAGCATGGCTACACCTTC CASSSGGTKHGYTF
TRBJ2-2 once TRBV12-3/TRBV12-4 . TGTGCCAGCAGTTTTACCGGGGAGCTGTTTTTT CASSFTGELFF
TRBJ1-1 . TRBV6-5 . TGTGCCAGCAGGGGCTACATGAACACTGAAGCTTTCTTT CASRGYMNTEAFF
TRBJ2-1 . TRBV7-2 . TGTGCCAGCAGCCACAATGGGGCGGGCGGTTCGGATGAGCAGTTCTTC CASSHNGAGGSDEQFF
TRBJ1-5 . TRBV5-5 . TGTGCCAGCAGCACCTCTAGCAATCAGCCCCAGCATTTT CASSTSSNQPQHF
TRBJ2-1 once TRBV6-2/TRBV6-3 . TGTGCCAGCAGTTACGGCGGGACAGTCTACAATGAGCAGTTCTTC CASSYGGTVYNEQFF
TRBJ1-4 . TRBV12-3/TRBV12-4 TRBD1 TGTGCCAGCACCTCTCAGGGGGGTGAAAAACTGTTTTTT CASTSQGGEKLFF
TRBJ1-2 once TRBV7-3 . TGTGCCAGCAGCCAAACAGGGCTCCCAGTGACAGGCTACACCTTC CASSQTGLPVTGYTF
TRBJ1-2 once TRBV21-1 . TGTGCCAGCAGCAAACCCGTGAACCCCACAAGGTACTATGGCTACACCTTC CASSKPVNPTRYYGYTF
TRBJ1-1 . TRBV7-2 . TGTGCCAGCAGCTTTGGTCGGATGATGAACACTGAAGCTTTCTTT CASSFGRMMNTEAFF
TRBJ1-5 . TRBV30 . TGTGCCTGGAGTGTACAACAGTATAGCAATCAGCCCCAGCATTTT CAWSVQQYSNQPQHF
TRBJ2-5 . TRBV27 . TGTGCCAGCAGTCCCTATAAGTTGCGAAAAGAGACCCAGTACTTC CASSPYKLRKETQYF
TRBJ1-2 . TRBV14 TRBD1 TGTGCCAGCAGCCAAGTCCTGACAGGGGGCCTCGGCTACACCTTC CASSQVLTGGLGYTF
TRBJ2-6 . TRBV28 . TGTGCCAGCAGTCTCCGAAGCTCTGGGGCCAACGTCCTGACTTTC CASSLRSSGANVLTF
TRBJ1-4 . TRBV6-1 . TGTGCCAGCAGTGAAAGGAGGGGCTCAACTAATGAAAAACTGTTTTTT CASSERRGSTNEKLFF
TRBJ1-5 . TRBV30 TRBD1 TGTGCCTGGAACACAGGGACAGTTGGCAATCAGCCCCAGCATTTT CAWNTGTVGNQPQHF
TRBJ2-5 . TRBV3-1/TRBV3-2 . TGTGCCAGCAGCCCCCGTCTTAGCGGAGCACAAGAGACCCAGTACTTC CASSPRLSGAQETQYF